The 15 T cell receptor beta chains reported below all come from one sample, sequenced in a study of identical twins (dated by TCRdb to 2016 to 2018). Library construction relied on 5' RACE. TCRdb lists the instrument as Illumina HiSeq 2000. TCRdb itself trimmed the public reads at Q25 with fastp, ran MiXCR and retained productive beta chains. All rows with the same CDR3 protein become a single entry with the most common DNA and genes. The sample data list about 730,000 distinct CDR3 sequences, and over 20% of these were observed just once. The top ten constitute 4.3% of the sample. These same records also appear under a second study, on T cells expressing NK-cell markers.

The sample consisted of PBMCs. The receptor source for this set is a woman aged 18-29 years in good health.

This clonotype turned up a few times. CDR3 sequence reads: CASSLSSDNEQFF. CDR3 bases: TGCGCCAGCAGCTTGAGTAGTGACAATGAGCAGTTCTTC. The chain carries TRBV5-1 and TRBJ2-1; D uncertain. Germline values: CDR1 SGHRS, CDR2 YFSETQ. The length of the CDR3 is 13 residues. Trimming removed 1 base from V and 5 bases from J, with 7 bases in between. Full variable domain (missing parts from reference TRBV5-1 and TRBJ2-1): KAGVTQTPRYLIKTRGQQVTLSCSPISGHRSVSWYQQTPGQGLQFLFEYFSETQRNKGNFPGRFSGRQFSNSRSEMNVSTLELGDSALYLCASSLSSDNEQFFGPGTRLTVL.

The table lists this clonotype with many counts. The J gene is TRBJ2-7, the V gene TRBV4-3; 9 bases line up with TRBD2. Germline V CDR1 and CDR2: LGHNA, YSLEER. This CDR3 region has 14 residues. V was pared by 3 bases and J by 5 bases, with 5 bases of the junction left unmatched. The CDR3: CASSHRREGHEQYF. CDR3 nucleotides: TGCGCCAGCAGCCATCGGCGGGAGGGCCACGAGCAGTACTTC.

The rearrangement links TRBV7-2 to TRBJ2-1; 7 bases fit TRBD2. The germline V gene has CDR1 SGHTA and CDR2 FQGNSA. The junction had 7 bases not matched to a gene; V was cut back by 3 bases and J by 5 bases. The CDR3 consists of 15 residues. The CDR3 sequence is CASSLVGTTDNEQFF. Here the CDR3 DNA reads TGTGCCAGCAGCTTGGTCGGGACTACCGACAATGAGCAGTTCTTC.

The V call is TRBV20-1, the J call TRBJ2-4; no firm D call. The CDR3 is made up of 13 amino acids. Germline V lookup: CDR1 DFQATT, CDR2 SNEGSKA (reference sequence). V lost 3 bases to trimming and J lost 8 bases, with 14 bases between them. This chain's CDR3 is CSASKSLGDIQYF. In nucleotides, the CDR3 is TGCAGTGCTAGTAAGAGTTTAGGTGACATTCAGTACTTC.

The V call is TRBV11-2, the J call TRBJ1-4, with D possibly TRBD1 on 6 matching bases. Trimming removed 3 bases at V and 8 bases at J, with 13 bases between. CDR1 and CDR2 from the germline V gene are SGHAT and FQNNGV. This CDR3 spans 14 amino acids. CDR3 sequence reads: CASSFLQGHEKLFF. For the CDR3, the DNA is TGTGCCAGCAGCTTTCTCCAGGGACACGAAAAACTGTTTTTT.

The chain recombines TRBV6-5 with TRBJ2-1, with unresolved D. Trimming shortened V by 3 bases and J by 7 bases, and 16 bases separated the two germline ends. The CDR3 consists of 15 residues. Per germline, CDR1 MNHEY and CDR2 SVGAGI. CDR3 coding DNA: TGTGCCAGCAGTTATTTCCAGGCCGGTAAAAATGAGCAGTTCTTC. This encodes CASSYFQAGKNEQFF.

The rearrangement links TRBV20-1 to TRBJ2-7, with TRBD2 matching over 10 bases. The CDR3 runs 15 residues. The V gene's germline CDR1 is DFQATT and CDR2 SNEGSKA (reference sequence). The V and J ends lost 3 bases and 2 bases, in that order; junction bases with no gene match: 7. The DNA for the CDR3 is TGCAGTGCTAGTCCTACTAGCGGGATCCCCTACGAGCAGTACTTC. Protein sequence: CSASPTSGIPYEQYF.

The chain recombines TRBV29-1 with TRBJ1-2; D uncertain. Deletions cut 4 bases from V and 6 bases from J, with 9 bases between. Germline loops: CDR1 SQVTM, CDR2 ANQGSEA. This CDR3 comprises 11 residues. CDR3 in amino acids: CSVVGGDGYTF. The CDR3 region has the DNA TGCAGCGTTGTTGGAGGAGATGGCTACACCTTC.

The chain carries TRBV24-1 and TRBJ2-1, with a weak D call TRBD1 (6 bases). The CDR3 is 14 residues long. Germline values: CDR1 KGHDR, CDR2 SFDVKD. Between the trimmed V and J ends, which lost 4 bases and 6 bases, there was a span of 12 bases. CDR3 protein: CATSDWGRTNEQFF. The CDR3, as DNA: TGTGCCACCAGTGACTGGGGGCGAACCAATGAGCAGTTCTTC.

The chain joins TRBV28 to TRBJ2-7, with 8 nucleotides matching TRBD1. The V segment lost 6 bases and the J segment 0 bases; nucleotides outside the gene matches: 7. CDR1 and CDR2 from the germline V gene are MDHEN and SYDVKM. CDR3 length equals 15 residues. The CDR3 region has the DNA TGTGCCAGCAGCCGCGGGGACAGGTCCTCCTACGAGCAGTACTTC. It yields the protein CASSRGDRSSYEQYF.

This clonotype came up many times. The chain carries TRBV20-1 and TRBJ1-2, with D perhaps TRBD1 (5 bases). The germline CDR1 and CDR2 sequences are DFQATT and SNEGSKA (reference sequence). The V gene lost 3 bases and the J gene lost 9 bases, with 20 bases spanning the gap. The CDR3 totals 14 residues. The DNA of the CDR3 is TGCAGTGCTAGGAGTTGGGACGACGTTCTCAGCTACACCTTC. Protein sequence: CSARSWDDVLSYTF.

This clonotype was observed at least ten times. The chain joins TRBV20-1 to TRBJ2-7, with D hard to call. Germline CDR1 and CDR2: DFQATT and SNEGSKA (reference sequence). Trimming took off 5 bases at V and 5 bases at J, with 16 bases between the two ends. This CDR3 is 13 amino acids long. The CDR3 reads CSALARSTHEQYF. The CDR3 coding sequence is TGCAGTGCTCTCGCACGGAGCACCCACGAGCAGTACTTC.

J is TRBJ1-2 and V is TRBV12-3 or TRBV12-4; 8 positions match TRBD1. Trimming at V came to 6 bases and at J to 7 bases, leaving 10 bases not matched to a gene. The CDR3 consists of 14 residues. CDR3 sequence (DNA): TGTGCCAGCAGCCCAGGGGGCGCGGCTCTTGGCTACACCTTC. Residues: CASSPGGAALGYTF.

V gene TRBV7-8 combines with J gene TRBJ2-7; D may be TRBD1 or TRBD2 (6 bases each). Trimming shortened V by 5 bases and J by 6 bases, and 20 bases separated the two germline ends. Germline lookup yields CDR1 SGHVS and CDR2 FQNEAQ. The CDR3 contains 15 residues. The CDR3 DNA reads as TGTGCCAGCAGCCTCCGGGACTCTAGGGGGTCCGAGCAGTACTTC. This codes for CASSLRDSRGSEQYF.

The table lists this clonotype with a few counts. The rearrangement links TRBV7-9 to TRBJ2-7, with TRBD2 matching 8 bases. Per germline, CDR1 SEHNR and CDR2 FQNEAQ (reference sequence). The CDR3 contains 15 residues. V lost 3 bases and J lost 2; bases outside the gene matches: 6. The CDR3 protein is CASSFLSGATYEQYF. The CDR3 region has the DNA TGTGCCAGCAGCTTCCTTAGCGGGGCAACCTACGAGCAGTACTTC.